The following is a T cell receptor beta chain sequence with its context. The antigen is not known. This table comes from immunoSEQ multiplex PCR, and its TCRdb copy is limited to in-frame clones, with some not included. The sample yields 73,000 or so clones, around 80% seen once. This sample is drawn from a study of T cell responses to AZD1222 COVID-19 vaccine. Study-wide results and limits: Without day 14 samples, only post-peak T cell repertoires were studied. Most donors were white British and more were female, and clonal diversity was possibly underestimated. Spike-spanning, vaccine-associated CD4 TCRs were dominant at 160-218 and 743-854. Of the AZD1222 recipients, only six were seropositive at baseline.

This TCR came from an adult who received the AZD1222 COVID-19 vaccine. The sample was peripheral blood, taken 28 days after the second AZD1222 dose.

The CDR3 here is CASSQGAPGTGGQPQHF. The CDR3 nucleotides read TGTGCCAGCAGCCAAGGAGCCCCCGGGACAGGGGGTCAGCCCCAGCATTTT. The chain is built from TRBV7-2 and TRBJ1-5; 11 bases are shared with TRBD1. Per the germline V gene, CDR1 is SGHTA and CDR2 is FQGNSA. Losses at the gene ends were 5 bases for V and 6 bases for J; bases not matched to a gene: 12. This CDR3 has 17 amino acids.